This is a list of T cell receptor beta chains from one sample in a study of blood T cell repertoires in COVID-19. Profiling relied on immunoSEQ multiplex PCR, and the TCRdb table lists in-frame clones only, not all of them. There are about 60,000 clones in the sample; around 90% occur only once, and over 9.5% lies in the top ten. Material for sequencing was peripheral blood. All receptors come from a human donor with acute or convalescent COVID-19. The donor label of this sample is uncertain. Both conserved end residues are part of each CDR3. The order of the fields is D gene, J gene, V gene, clone size, CDR3 protein, CDR3 DNA. D genes are given only for firm matches. Where a row states a size, it is once, few, many or the class of an expanded clone; other rows omit it.

D gene: TRBD1; J gene: TRBJ1-1; V gene: TRBV2; clone size: .; CDR3 protein: CASKSGTGGFEAFF; CDR3 DNA: TGTGCCAGCAAGTCCGGGACAGGGGGCTTTGAAGCTTTCTTT
D gene: TRBD1; J gene: TRBJ2-7; V gene: TRBV5-4; clone size: .; CDR3 protein: CASSLKDRGGYEQYF; CDR3 DNA: TGTGCCAGCAGCCTAAAAGACAGGGGAGGCTACGAGCAGTACTTC
D gene: .; J gene: TRBJ2-2; V gene: TRBV7-7; clone size: once; CDR3 protein: CASSVTRDTGELFF; CDR3 DNA: TGTGCTAGCAGCGTAACCCGGGACACCGGGGAGCTGTTTTTT
D gene: TRBD1; J gene: TRBJ1-2; V gene: TRBV27; clone size: .; CDR3 protein: CASSFLPGGASGYGYTF; CDR3 DNA: TGTGCCAGCAGTTTTCTTCCAGGGGGCGCATCTGGGTATGGCTACACCTTC
D gene: TRBD1; J gene: TRBJ2-3; V gene: TRBV7-9; clone size: .; CDR3 protein: CASSTYRGPSTDTQYF; CDR3 DNA: TGTGCCAGCAGCACCTACAGGGGACCTAGCACAGATACGCAGTATTTT
D gene: .; J gene: TRBJ1-3; V gene: TRBV30; clone size: .; CDR3 protein: CAWSALAGTIYF; CDR3 DNA: TGTGCCTGGAGTGCGTTGGCAGGGACCATATATTTT
D gene: TRBD1; J gene: TRBJ1-4; V gene: TRBV7-6; clone size: once; CDR3 protein: CASSPRQGTTEKLFF; CDR3 DNA: TGTGCCAGCAGCCCACGACAGGGCACAACCGAAAAACTGTTTTTT
D gene: .; J gene: TRBJ1-2; V gene: TRBV7-3; clone size: once; CDR3 protein: CASSSQGGGGYTF; CDR3 DNA: TGTGCCAGCAGCTCCCAGGGAGGGGGAGGCTACACCTTC
D gene: TRBD1; J gene: TRBJ1-2; V gene: TRBV6-4; clone size: .; CDR3 protein: CASRGTRDRRNYGYTF; CDR3 DNA: TGTGCCAGCAGGGGAACCCGGGACAGGAGGAACTATGGCTACACCTTC
D gene: .; J gene: TRBJ2-7; V gene: TRBV10-1; clone size: .; CDR3 protein: CAIRAYEQYF; CDR3 DNA: TGCGCCATTCGAGCGTACGAGCAGTACTTC
D gene: TRBD2; J gene: TRBJ2-1; V gene: TRBV19; clone size: many; CDR3 protein: CASSIKGLVEYNEQFF; CDR3 DNA: TGTGCCAGTAGTATAAAGGGACTAGTGGAATACAATGAGCAGTTCTTC
D gene: .; J gene: TRBJ2-7; V gene: TRBV7-2; clone size: .; CDR3 protein: CASSSGAARSYEQYF; CDR3 DNA: TGTGCCAGCAGCTCTGGGGCAGCGCGCTCCTACGAGCAGTACTTC
D gene: .; J gene: TRBJ1-4; V gene: TRBV10-2; clone size: .; CDR3 protein: CASSQGWDEKLFF; CDR3 DNA: TGCGCCAGCAGTCAGGGGTGGGATGAAAAACTGTTTTTT
D gene: .; J gene: TRBJ1-1; V gene: TRBV6-2/TRBV6-3; clone size: .; CDR3 protein: CASSYSLQGTEAFF; CDR3 DNA: TGTGCCAGCAGTTACTCGCTCCAGGGGACTGAAGCTTTCTTT
D gene: TRBD2; J gene: TRBJ2-7; V gene: TRBV6-5; clone size: once; CDR3 protein: CASKRDFSYEQYF; CDR3 DNA: TGTGCCAGCAAGCGGGACTTCTCCTACGAGCAGTACTTC
D gene: TRBD2; J gene: TRBJ2-2; V gene: TRBV3-1/TRBV3-2; clone size: .; CDR3 protein: CASSQRTSGKKRTGELFF; CDR3 DNA: TGTGCCAGCAGCCAAAGGACTAGCGGCAAAAAACGGACCGGGGAGCTGTTTTTT
D gene: TRBD1; J gene: TRBJ1-5; V gene: TRBV28; clone size: .; CDR3 protein: CASSFHGTEGNQPQHF; CDR3 DNA: TGTGCCAGCAGTTTCCACGGGACAGAGGGCAATCAGCCCCAGCATTTT
D gene: .; J gene: TRBJ2-1; V gene: TRBV10-3; clone size: .; CDR3 protein: CAISDNFYEQFF; CDR3 DNA: TGTGCCATCAGTGACAATTTTTATGAGCAGTTCTTC
D gene: .; J gene: TRBJ1-4; V gene: TRBV7-3; clone size: .; CDR3 protein: CASSSSGDPNEKLFF; CDR3 DNA: TGTGCCAGCAGCTCCTCAGGGGATCCTAATGAAAAACTGTTTTTT
D gene: .; J gene: TRBJ1-1; V gene: TRBV19; clone size: .; CDR3 protein: CASSSEENTEAFF; CDR3 DNA: TGTGCCAGTAGTTCAGAAGAGAACACTGAAGCTTTCTTT
D gene: .; J gene: TRBJ1-3; V gene: TRBV6-2/TRBV6-3; clone size: .; CDR3 protein: CASSYGGVGNTIYF; CDR3 DNA: TGTGCCAGCAGTTACGGAGGGGTTGGAAACACCATATATTTT
D gene: .; J gene: TRBJ2-5; V gene: TRBV20-1; clone size: once; CDR3 protein: CSAARQETQYF; CDR3 DNA: TGCAGTGCTGCTCGGCAAGAGACCCAGTACTTC
D gene: .; J gene: TRBJ2-2; V gene: TRBV3-1/TRBV3-2; clone size: .; CDR3 protein: CASTPSGHAGELFF; CDR3 DNA: TGTGCCAGCACCCCCAGCGGGCATGCCGGGGAGCTGTTTTTT
D gene: .; J gene: TRBJ1-5; V gene: TRBV3-1/TRBV3-2; clone size: .; CDR3 protein: CASSLPGQPQHF; CDR3 DNA: TGTGCCAGCAGCCTCCCGGGTCAGCCCCAGCATTTT
D gene: TRBD2; J gene: TRBJ2-1; V gene: TRBV3-1/TRBV3-2; clone size: .; CDR3 protein: CASSPLTSGASYNEQFF; CDR3 DNA: TGTGCCAGCAGCCCCCTGACTAGCGGGGCCTCCTACAATGAGCAGTTCTTC
D gene: TRBD2; J gene: TRBJ2-2; V gene: TRBV5-8; clone size: .; CDR3 protein: CASSPGLAGFGGELFF; CDR3 DNA: TGTGCCAGCAGCCCCGGGCTAGCGGGGTTCGGCGGGGAGCTGTTTTTT
D gene: .; J gene: TRBJ2-7; V gene: TRBV7-3; clone size: .; CDR3 protein: CASSLYSGPYEQYF; CDR3 DNA: TGTGCCAGCAGCTTATACTCTGGGCCCTACGAGCAGTACTTC
D gene: TRBD1; J gene: TRBJ1-5; V gene: TRBV12-3/TRBV12-4; clone size: .; CDR3 protein: CASSQGDQPQHF; CDR3 DNA: TGTGCCAGCAGCCAGGGGGATCAGCCCCAGCATTTT
D gene: .; J gene: TRBJ2-2; V gene: TRBV11-2; clone size: .; CDR3 protein: CASSLVVSGELFF; CDR3 DNA: TGTGCCAGCAGCTTAGTTGTCTCCGGGGAGCTGTTTTTT
D gene: TRBD1; J gene: TRBJ1-3; V gene: TRBV2; clone size: .; CDR3 protein: CASSGTGTGNTIYF; CDR3 DNA: TGTGCCAGCAGTGGGACAGGGACCGGAAACACCATATATTTT
D gene: TRBD2; J gene: TRBJ2-3; V gene: TRBV7-2; clone size: .; CDR3 protein: CASSEAGLSTDTQYF; CDR3 DNA: TGTGCCAGCAGCGAAGCGGGGCTTAGCACAGATACGCAGTATTTT
D gene: TRBD2; J gene: TRBJ2-1; V gene: TRBV24-1; clone size: .; CDR3 protein: CATSDPRGGAGGEQFF; CDR3 DNA: TGTGCCACCAGTGATCCCCGGGGAGGAGCGGGAGGGGAGCAGTTCTTC
D gene: TRBD1; J gene: TRBJ1-3; V gene: TRBV15; clone size: .; CDR3 protein: CATSIDRAPGNTIYF; CDR3 DNA: TGTGCCACCAGCATAGACAGGGCCCCTGGAAACACCATATATTTT
D gene: .; J gene: TRBJ1-2; V gene: TRBV11-2; clone size: .; CDR3 protein: CASSLEAGYTNYGYTF; CDR3 DNA: TGTGCCAGCAGCTTAGAGGCAGGGTATACGAACTATGGCTACACCTTC
D gene: TRBD1; J gene: TRBJ2-7; V gene: TRBV4-1; clone size: .; CDR3 protein: CASSHTRDRTSYEQYF; CDR3 DNA: TGCGCCAGCAGCCACACCCGGGACAGGACTTCCTACGAGCAGTACTTC
D gene: TRBD1; J gene: TRBJ1-1; V gene: TRBV15; clone size: .; CDR3 protein: CATSRGDRAEAFF; CDR3 DNA: TGTGCCACCAGCAGGGGGGACAGGGCTGAAGCTTTCTTT
D gene: .; J gene: TRBJ2-2; V gene: TRBV6-5; clone size: .; CDR3 protein: CASTRQTNTGELFF; CDR3 DNA: TGTGCCAGCACCAGACAGACGAACACCGGGGAGCTGTTTTTT
D gene: .; J gene: TRBJ2-2; V gene: TRBV19; clone size: .; CDR3 protein: CASRKTPNTGELFF; CDR3 DNA: TGTGCCAGTAGGAAGACACCGAACACCGGGGAGCTGTTTTTT
D gene: TRBD2; J gene: TRBJ2-7; V gene: TRBV5-4; clone size: few; CDR3 protein: CASSWGTSGATYEQYF; CDR3 DNA: TGTGCCAGCAGCTGGGGGACTAGCGGGGCGACCTACGAGCAGTACTTC
D gene: TRBD1; J gene: TRBJ1-2; V gene: TRBV5-1; clone size: few; CDR3 protein: CASSPGQGPGYTF; CDR3 DNA: TGCGCCAGCAGCCCGGGACAGGGTCCTGGCTACACCTTC
D gene: .; J gene: TRBJ2-3; V gene: TRBV12-3/TRBV12-4; clone size: once; CDR3 protein: CASSLTAEDTQYF; CDR3 DNA: TGTGCCAGCAGTTTGACTGCGGAAGATACGCAGTATTTT
D gene: .; J gene: TRBJ2-3; V gene: TRBV7-8; clone size: .; CDR3 protein: CASSLFGSGGGNTQYF; CDR3 DNA: TGTGCCAGCAGCTTATTCGGTTCCGGGGGAGGTAATACGCAGTATTTT
D gene: TRBD2; J gene: TRBJ2-3; V gene: TRBV3-1/TRBV3-2; clone size: .; CDR3 protein: CASSQDLAGGGTDTQYF; CDR3 DNA: TGTGCCAGCAGCCAAGATCTTGCGGGAGGTGGCACAGATACGCAGTATTTT
D gene: TRBD2; J gene: TRBJ2-5; V gene: TRBV19; clone size: .; CDR3 protein: CASRGDGGIQETQYF; CDR3 DNA: TGTGCCAGTAGGGGAGACGGGGGGATACAAGAGACCCAGTACTTC
D gene: .; J gene: TRBJ1-2; V gene: TRBV6-5; clone size: .; CDR3 protein: CASRLGQGVYGYTF; CDR3 DNA: TGTGCCAGCAGGCTAGGGCAGGGCGTTTATGGCTACACCTTC
D gene: .; J gene: TRBJ1-3; V gene: TRBV9; clone size: .; CDR3 protein: CASSVSLSSGNTIYF; CDR3 DNA: TGTGCCAGCAGCGTATCTTTATCCTCTGGAAACACCATATATTTT
D gene: .; J gene: TRBJ2-2; V gene: TRBV7-9; clone size: .; CDR3 protein: CASSLSGAGNTGELFF; CDR3 DNA: TGTGCCAGCAGCTTATCTGGCGCGGGGAACACCGGGGAGCTGTTTTTT
D gene: .; J gene: TRBJ1-3; V gene: TRBV5-1; clone size: .; CDR3 protein: CASSPTGGNSGNTIYF; CDR3 DNA: TGCGCCAGCAGCCCAACTGGGGGGAATTCTGGAAACACCATATATTTT
D gene: .; J gene: TRBJ1-3; V gene: TRBV14; clone size: .; CDR3 protein: CASSQVSGAGNTIYF; CDR3 DNA: TGTGCCAGCAGCCAAGTCTCGGGGGCTGGAAACACCATATATTTT
D gene: TRBD1; J gene: TRBJ2-2; V gene: TRBV5-1; clone size: .; CDR3 protein: CASRMSTTGQGSTGELFF; CDR3 DNA: TGCGCCAGCAGGATGAGTACTACGGGACAGGGAAGTACCGGGGAGCTGTTTTTT
D gene: TRBD2; J gene: TRBJ2-5; V gene: TRBV3-1/TRBV3-2; clone size: .; CDR3 protein: CASSPFSSGGAWETQYF; CDR3 DNA: TGTGCCAGCAGCCCATTCTCTAGCGGGGGGGCCTGGGAGACCCAGTACTTC
D gene: .; J gene: TRBJ2-7; V gene: TRBV10-1; clone size: .; CDR3 protein: CASSESTGVGDEQYF; CDR3 DNA: TGCGCCAGCAGTGAGTCGACGGGAGTCGGCGACGAGCAGTACTTC
D gene: TRBD1; J gene: TRBJ1-4; V gene: TRBV3-1/TRBV3-2; clone size: .; CDR3 protein: CASSQWDRRGEKLFF; CDR3 DNA: TGTGCCAGCAGCCAATGGGACAGGCGGGGGGAAAAACTGTTTTTT
D gene: TRBD1; J gene: TRBJ2-5; V gene: TRBV6-5; clone size: .; CDR3 protein: CASRRDRGLVETQYF; CDR3 DNA: TGTGCCAGCAGGCGGGACAGGGGTTTAGTAGAGACCCAGTACTTC